A selection of T cell receptor beta chains follows, all from one sample in a study of persistence of HIV-infected CD4 T cells. Assay used: immunoSEQ multiplex PCR; TCRdb lists only in-frame clones, some missing. This sample has around 45,000 clones, with about 89% found just once. Which antigens these TCRs recognize remains unknown. This material consisted of CD4+ T cells sorted from PBMCs after roughly 18-hour stimulation, taken from a patient who received antiretroviral therapy. Source of these receptors: an adult man with HIV who was CMV-seropositive. The CDR3 runs from the conserved cysteine through the conserved F or W. Fields, in order: clone size, J gene, V gene, D gene, CDR3 protein, CDR3 DNA. A D gene is named only where the DNA matches it firmly. A clone size is listed for some rows: how often the clone was seen (once, few, many), or a class if it is expanded.

size: .
J: TRBJ2-3
V: TRBV13
D: TRBD1
CDR3: CASSLPTGGLTDTQYF
DNA: TGTGCCAGCAGCCTCCCGACAGGGGGTCTGACAGATACGCAGTATTTT

size: .
J: TRBJ2-1
V: TRBV20-1
D: TRBD1
CDR3: CSADRGDEQFF
DNA: TGCAGTGCGGACAGGGGGGATGAGCAGTTCTTC

size: .
J: TRBJ1-2
V: TRBV27
D: .
CDR3: CASSPQGLGNYGYTF
DNA: TGTGCCAGCAGTCCGCAGGGATTGGGTAACTATGGCTACACCTTC

size: .
J: TRBJ2-1
V: TRBV6-4
D: TRBD2
CDR3: CASSVPSGGSYNEQFF
DNA: TGTGCCAGCAGTGTCCCTAGCGGGGGGAGCTACAATGAGCAGTTCTTC

size: .
J: TRBJ2-3
V: TRBV5-1
D: .
CDR3: CASSISSRTSTDTQYF
DNA: TGCGCCAGCAGCATTTCCTCCCGCACTAGCACAGATACGCAGTATTTT

size: .
J: TRBJ2-7
V: TRBV7-3
D: TRBD1
CDR3: CASSLTGRGFQFAQIVDEQYF
DNA: TGTGCCAGCAGCTTAACGGGCAGGGGGTTCCAATTCGCCCAAATAGTGGACGAGCAGTACTTC

size: .
J: TRBJ1-5
V: TRBV28
D: .
CDR3: CASSAFGGASQPQHF
DNA: TGTGCCAGCAGCGCCTTTGGGGGGGCGTCTCAGCCCCAGCATTTT

size: .
J: TRBJ2-3
V: TRBV5-1
D: .
CDR3: CASSLVGSSGGHTDTQYF
DNA: TGCGCCAGCAGCTTGGTGGGTTCGAGCGGAGGACACACAGATACGCAGTATTTT

size: .
J: TRBJ1-6
V: TRBV3-1/TRBV3-2
D: TRBD1
CDR3: CASSLGQDNSPLHF
DNA: TGTGCCAGCAGCCTGGGACAGGATAATTCACCCCTCCACTTT

size: .
J: TRBJ1-4
V: TRBV28
D: TRBD1
CDR3: CASSPGTGIDLTEKLFF
DNA: TGTGCCAGCAGTCCAGGGACAGGGATCGATCTAACTGAAAAACTGTTTTTT

size: .
J: TRBJ2-3
V: TRBV7-2
D: TRBD2
CDR3: CASSFTWGLAGFSTDTQYF
DNA: TGTGCCAGCAGCTTCACATGGGGTTTAGCGGGGTTTAGCACAGATACGCAGTATTTT

size: .
J: TRBJ2-3
V: TRBV9
D: .
CDR3: CASSVGGLGDTQYF
DNA: TGTGCCAGCAGCGTAGGGGGCTTGGGGGATACGCAGTATTTT

size: .
J: TRBJ2-6
V: TRBV19
D: .
CDR3: CASSIVSGSGANVLTF
DNA: TGTGCCAGTAGTATAGTTTCCGGGTCCGGGGCCAACGTCCTGACTTTC

size: few
J: TRBJ2-2
V: TRBV2
D: .
CDR3: CASSGAGRNTGELFF
DNA: TGTGCCAGCAGTGGGGCAGGGAGGAACACCGGGGAGCTGTTTTTT

size: .
J: TRBJ2-3
V: TRBV12-5
D: TRBD2
CDR3: CASGLVLAGGTITDTQYF
DNA: TGTGCTAGTGGTTTGGTGTTAGCGGGGGGGACTATCACAGATACGCAGTATTTT

size: .
J: TRBJ1-1
V: TRBV5-1
D: TRBD1
CDR3: CASSLQGGALNTEAFF
DNA: TGCGCCAGCAGCTTGCAAGGGGGCGCCTTGAACACTGAAGCTTTCTTT

size: .
J: TRBJ2-5
V: TRBV7-7
D: .
CDR3: CASSFVYGSQETQYF
DNA: TGTGCCAGCAGCTTCGTGTATGGGTCCCAAGAGACCCAGTACTTC

size: .
J: TRBJ1-5
V: TRBV28
D: .
CDR3: CASSLLSVNQPQHF
DNA: TGTGCCAGCAGTCTCCTCAGTGTAAATCAGCCCCAGCATTTT

size: .
J: TRBJ1-5
V: TRBV28
D: .
CDR3: CASGDVGSNQPQHF
DNA: TGTGCCAGTGGGGATGTGGGCAGCAATCAGCCCCAGCATTTT

size: once
J: TRBJ2-1
V: TRBV27
D: TRBD1
CDR3: CASSLQGQGANEQFF
DNA: TGTGCCAGCAGTTTACAGGGACAGGGGGCTAATGAGCAGTTCTTC

size: .
J: TRBJ1-3
V: TRBV10-3
D: .
CDR3: CAISEGSLSGNTIYF
DNA: TGTGCCATCAGTGAGGGCAGCCTCTCTGGAAACACCATATATTTT

size: .
J: TRBJ2-7
V: TRBV5-4
D: .
CDR3: CASSLTQGGTYEQYF
DNA: TGTGCCAGCAGCTTAACTCAGGGGGGGACCTACGAGCAGTACTTC

size: .
J: TRBJ2-4
V: TRBV18
D: .
CDR3: CASSPGAIAKNIQYF
DNA: TGTGCCAGCTCACCAGGAGCTATAGCCAAAAACATTCAGTACTTC

size: .
J: TRBJ2-7
V: TRBV7-9
D: TRBD2
CDR3: CASSWTASGSSYEQYF
DNA: TGTGCCAGCAGCTGGACCGCTAGCGGGAGCTCCTACGAGCAGTACTTC

size: .
J: TRBJ1-2
V: TRBV6-1
D: .
CDR3: CASSEAGAGYGYTF
DNA: TGTGCCAGCAGTGAAGCTGGAGCTGGCTATGGCTACACCTTC

size: .
J: TRBJ2-7
V: TRBV18
D: TRBD1
CDR3: CASSPGDRAPGTEQYF
DNA: TGTGCCAGCTCACCAGGGGACAGGGCCCCCGGGACGGAGCAGTACTTC

size: .
J: TRBJ2-7
V: TRBV19
D: .
CDR3: CASSIPNGEQYF
DNA: TGTGCCAGTAGTATTCCAAATGGTGAGCAGTACTTC

size: .
J: TRBJ1-2
V: TRBV7-9
D: .
CDR3: CASSLFEGEGYTF
DNA: TGTGCCAGCAGCTTATTTGAAGGGGAAGGCTACACCTTC

size: .
J: TRBJ2-2
V: TRBV6-5
D: TRBD2
CDR3: CASRYQRGSTGELFF
DNA: TGTGCCAGCAGGTACCAGCGGGGGAGCACCGGGGAGCTGTTTTTT

size: .
J: TRBJ1-2
V: TRBV19
D: TRBD1
CDR3: CASSKFSSTGTGYTF
DNA: TGTGCCAGTAGTAAATTCTCCTCGACAGGGACAGGCTACACCTTC

size: few
J: TRBJ1-1
V: TRBV4-1
D: TRBD1
CDR3: CASSQPDREGTEAFF
DNA: TGCGCCAGCAGCCAACCCGACAGGGAAGGGACTGAAGCTTTCTTT

size: once
J: TRBJ1-1
V: TRBV29-1
D: .
CDR3: CSVRLRTEAFF
DNA: TGCAGCGTAAGGTTGCGAACTGAAGCTTTCTTT

size: once
J: TRBJ1-2
V: TRBV2
D: .
CDR3: CASSYDTIGYTF
DNA: TGTGCCAGCAGTTACGACACGATCGGCTACACCTTC

size: .
J: TRBJ1-5
V: TRBV6-1
D: .
CDR3: CASSEYEGNQPQHF
DNA: TGTGCCAGCAGTGAATATGAGGGCAATCAGCCCCAGCATTTT

size: .
J: TRBJ2-4
V: TRBV6-1
D: .
CDR3: CASSAGLGRAKNIQYF
DNA: TGTGCCAGCAGTGCCGGACTGGGGCGAGCCAAAAACATTCAGTACTTC

size: .
J: TRBJ1-5
V: TRBV27
D: .
CDR3: CASSRKSADSNQPQHF
DNA: TGTGCCAGCAGTCGCAAGTCCGCAGATAGCAATCAGCCCCAGCATTTT

size: .
J: TRBJ2-1
V: TRBV5-1
D: .
CDR3: CASSLAPLGGNEQFF
DNA: TGCGCCAGCAGCTTGGCCCCACTGGGGGGCAATGAGCAGTTCTTC

size: few
J: TRBJ2-7
V: TRBV5-1
D: TRBD2
CDR3: CASSLTGGALYEQYF
DNA: TGCGCCAGCAGCTTAACCGGGGGGGCCCTCTACGAGCAGTACTTC

size: few
J: TRBJ2-4
V: TRBV7-2
D: .
CDR3: CASSLDPHAGKNIQYF
DNA: TGTGCCAGCAGCTTAGACCCCCACGCCGGGAAAAACATTCAGTACTTC

size: .
J: TRBJ2-5
V: TRBV5-8
D: .
CDR3: CASSFRGAQGETQYF
DNA: TGTGCCAGCAGCTTTAGGGGGGCGCAGGGAGAGACCCAGTACTTC

size: .
J: TRBJ2-7
V: TRBV28
D: .
CDR3: CASNGQNYEQYF
DNA: TGTGCCAGCAATGGACAGAACTACGAGCAGTACTTC

size: .
J: TRBJ2-2
V: TRBV7-2
D: TRBD2
CDR3: CASSLAAWSGGNTGELFF
DNA: TGTGCCAGCAGCTTAGCGGCATGGAGCGGGGGCAACACCGGGGAGCTGTTTTTT

size: .
J: TRBJ2-2
V: TRBV2
D: TRBD1
CDR3: CASGGTGRNTGELFF
DNA: TGTGCCAGCGGCGGGACAGGGAGGAACACCGGGGAGCTGTTTTTT

size: .
J: TRBJ1-2
V: TRBV6-5
D: .
CDR3: CASIWRDDNGYTF
DNA: TGTGCCAGCATCTGGAGGGATGACAATGGCTACACCTTC

size: .
J: TRBJ1-5
V: TRBV4-1
D: .
CDR3: CASSQGQVRFHQPQHF
DNA: TGCGCCAGCAGCCAAGGGCAGGTTAGGTTTCATCAGCCCCAGCATTTT

size: .
J: TRBJ1-2
V: TRBV27
D: .
CDR3: CASSLGGGYGYTF
DNA: TGTGCCAGCAGTTTAGGAGGGGGCTATGGCTACACCTTC

size: .
J: TRBJ2-5
V: TRBV3-1/TRBV3-2
D: TRBD2
CDR3: CASSPLTSGGAETQYF
DNA: TGTGCCAGCAGCCCTTTGACTAGCGGGGGGGCGGAGACCCAGTACTTC

size: .
J: TRBJ1-1
V: TRBV10-3
D: .
CDR3: CAISGWATPNTEAFF
DNA: TGTGCCATCAGTGGGTGGGCCACACCTAACACTGAAGCTTTCTTT

size: .
J: TRBJ2-3
V: TRBV5-1
D: TRBD2
CDR3: CASSLGETSGGLTDTQYF
DNA: TGCGCCAGCAGCTTGGGGGAGACTAGCGGGGGCCTGACAGATACGCAGTATTTT

size: .
J: TRBJ2-7
V: TRBV6-5
D: .
CDR3: CASMADRTSYEQYF
DNA: TGTGCCAGCATGGCCGACAGGACCAGCTACGAGCAGTACTTC

size: .
J: TRBJ2-1
V: TRBV7-3
D: .
CDR3: CASSASIRGEQFF
DNA: TGTGCCAGCAGCGCCTCCATACGGGGAGAGCAGTTCTTC

size: .
J: TRBJ2-2
V: TRBV10-1
D: .
CDR3: CASSVDWAGELFF
DNA: TGCGCCAGCAGTGTGGATTGGGCCGGGGAGCTGTTTTTT

size: .
J: TRBJ2-1
V: TRBV19
D: TRBD1
CDR3: CATIPQGARDEQFF
DNA: TGTGCTACAATCCCCCAGGGGGCGCGGGATGAGCAGTTCTTC

size: .
J: TRBJ1-3
V: TRBV28
D: TRBD1
CDR3: CASSETRDRVF
DNA: TGTGCCAGCAGTGAAACTCGGGACAGGGTATTT

size: .
J: TRBJ1-6
V: TRBV6-5
D: TRBD1
CDR3: CASRKRQGWSPLHF
DNA: TGTGCCAGCAGAAAACGACAGGGATGGTCACCCCTCCACTTT